At least ten counts were recorded for the clone carrying this TCR beta chain. The CDR3 covers 15 residues. Per the germline V gene, CDR1 is DFQATT and CDR2 is SNEGSKA (reference sequence). V dropped 3 bases and J dropped 3; count of bases not matched to a gene: 8. The record originates from a study of T cells in Graves' hyperthyroidism and ophthalmopathy. A patient was excluded if there was uncontrolled infection, other autoimmune disease, pregnancy or lactation. Amplification targeted TCR beta CDR3 regions from RNA transcripts. With the HTBI primer set, the TCR CDR3 went through a first round of RT-PCR. TCRdb analysed the multiplex PCR reads with MiXCR anew, one entry per CDR3 protein. The sample contains 500,000 to 550,000 distinct CDR3 sequences, nearly 20% of which appear only once.

Material: blood. The chain is built from TRBV20-1 and TRBJ2-7; 10 nucleotides line up with TRBD2. The source is a man aged 40-50 years with Graves' ophthalmopathy. This CDR3 is CSARDLAGVFYEQYF. For the CDR3, the DNA is TGCAGTGCTAGGGACCTAGCGGGAGTTTTCTACGAGCAGTACTTC.